What follows is one T cell receptor (beta chain) and its context. Its specificity is not known. This specimen belongs to a study of CD8 T cell repertoires and HIV-1 epitope variants. Study details: Epitopes were three Gag families plus Nef HW9 and YT9.

Germline values: CDR1 MDHEN, CDR2 SYDVKM. This CDR3 contains 16 residues. V dropped 8 bases and J dropped 6; count of bases not matched to a gene: 12. Clones were read by immunoSEQ multiplex PCR, and TCRdb kept only the in-frame ones, dropping some. The sample shows 5,700 or so clones, about 70% of them seen only once. The genes are TRBV28 and TRBJ2-3; 12 bases line up with TRBD1. The sequenced material came from cultured CD8+ T cells derived from PBMCs. This sequence was found in a male donor with HIV. The CDR3 spells CASESLGQGAADTQYF. The CDR3 DNA reads as TGTGCCAGCGAATCCCTGGGACAGGGGGCGGCGGATACGCAGTATTTT.